This T cell receptor beta chain is drawn from a study of cytomegalovirus exposure and HLA in healthy donors. Regarding the study as a whole: The study carried out a later analysis of TCR beta sequences. It associated some 15,000 of them with specific HLA alleles at a false discovery rate of 0.05.

Points on this clone: Its antigen is not known.

Germline V gene lookup returns CDR1 ENHRY and CDR2 SYGVKD. V was pared by 0 bases and J by 5 bases, with 12 bases of the junction left unmatched. This CDR3 is 18 amino acids long. The PCR contained 60 Vbeta and 13 Jbeta primers. The repertoire was sequenced with immunoSEQ multiplex PCR; TCRdb's copy has only in-frame clones and lacks some. The sample has 200,000 to 300,000 clones; around 80% are singletons. The sample comprised PBMCs. The sequence came from a woman aged 40-49 years in good health and CMV-seropositive. The rearrangement uses TRBV10-3 and TRBJ2-3, with TRBD2 matching 9 bases. CDR3 in DNA: TGTGCCATCAGTGAGTCTAAAATAGCGGGAGTTGCTAGAGATACGCAGTATTTT. Translated, it gives CAISESKIAGVARDTQYF.